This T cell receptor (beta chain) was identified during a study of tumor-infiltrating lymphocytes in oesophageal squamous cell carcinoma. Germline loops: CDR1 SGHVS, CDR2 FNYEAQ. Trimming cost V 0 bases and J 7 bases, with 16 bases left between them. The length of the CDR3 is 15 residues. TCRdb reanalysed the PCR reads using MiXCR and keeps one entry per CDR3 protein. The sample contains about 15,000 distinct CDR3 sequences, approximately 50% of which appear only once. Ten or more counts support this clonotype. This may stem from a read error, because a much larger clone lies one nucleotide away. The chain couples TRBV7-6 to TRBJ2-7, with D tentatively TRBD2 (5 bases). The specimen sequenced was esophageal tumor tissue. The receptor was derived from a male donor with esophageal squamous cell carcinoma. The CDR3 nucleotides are TGTGCCAGCAGCTTAGCGGGAGAACCCTACAATGAGCAGTACTTC. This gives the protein CASSLAGEPYNEQYF.